This TCR beta chain was retrieved from a study of blood T cell repertoires in COVID-19. On the study more broadly: T cells, B-cell-depleted T cells, or PBMCs provided the cDNA or gDNA that served as material.

Using immunoSEQ multiplex PCR, the repertoire was profiled, and TCRdb retains in-frame clones only, with some absent. The sample has roughly 95,000 clones, about 80% seen once. Germline-derived CDR1 and CDR2 are SGHNT and YENEEA. V gave up 5 bases and J gave up 5 bases, with 12 bases separating them. This CDR3 has 13 amino acids. The chain employs TRBV11-3 and TRBJ2-5, with unresolved D. Specimen: peripheral blood. The clonotype comes from a man older than 75 with acute or convalescent COVID-19. The chain's CDR3 is CASSVALRETQYF. As DNA, the CDR3 is TGTGCCAGCAGCGTCGCCCTCCGGGAGACCCAGTACTTC.